This TCR beta chain stems from a study of T cells in Graves' hyperthyroidism and ophthalmopathy. General study findings and limits: Blood also held most thyroid clonotypes expanded beyond 0.001.

In its sample, this clonotype was seen many times. The antigen remains undetermined. Trimming took 0 bases from V and 5 from J, leaving 12 bases between them. Germline V gene sequence: CDR1 KGHSH, CDR2 LQKENI. The CDR3 sequence is 15 residues long. It was RNA transcripts that yielded the amplified TCR beta CDR3 regions. The HTBI primer set was used in a first-round RT-PCR of the TCR CDR3. MiXCR, applied by TCRdb to the multiplex PCR reads, yields one record per CDR3 protein. The sample yields 350,000 to 400,000 distinct CDR3 sequences, approximately 15% seen once. V usage is TRBV18 and J usage is TRBJ2-3; the D gene is possibly TRBD1 (5 bases). What was sequenced was blood. The receptor's source is an older woman with Graves' hyperthyroidism. The CDR3 DNA sequence: TGTGCCAGCTCACCACCGGGGCTAGTAAGAGATACGCAGTATTTT. The encoded protein is CASSPPGLVRDTQYF.